This TCR beta chain was captured by sequencing in a study of vaccination and CD4 T cells after COVID-19. About the study: Six males and four females constituted the convalescent cohort, two of whom were Hispanic. Controls had a CEFX pool, an HIV-1 Nef pool, or no peptide added. Study observations and caveats: Looking at convalescent patients, 304 of their 307 vaccine-specific clones were spike mono-reactive.

Oncomine TCR Beta short-read sequencing was applied to DNA from cultured CD4+ T cells. DNA came from CD4+ T cells after culture. Each CDR3 protein is one row after TCRdb ran MiXCR on the PCR reads. The sample holds 12,000 or so distinct CDR3 sequences, around 50% seen once. Between the trimmed V and J ends, which lost 0 bases and 5 bases, there was a span of 8 bases. The CDR3 length is 13 residues. Germline V gene sequence: CDR1 SGHRS, CDR2 YFSETQ. Comments on this clonotype: What it binds is unknown.

Treatment reported: approximately nine-day PBMC culture with coronavirus spike peptide pools or control peptides (ViraFEST assay). This receptor was taken from a human donor who had recovered from COVID-19. The chain joins TRBV5-1 to TRBJ1-1, with no clear D. Sequenced: CD4+ T cells from blood, cultured in vitro. In DNA form, the CDR3 reads TGCGCCAGCAGCTTGGTTCGAGAAACTGAAGCTTTCTTT. This encodes CASSLVRETEAFF.